This paragraph reports one T cell receptor beta chain. The sample belongs to a study of T cell clonotyping in hematopoietic cell transplantation. Time point indicated: recipient sample about 28 days before transplant, after cytoreduction. Only in-frame clones appear in the TCRdb table, and some are missing; sequencing was by immunoSEQ multiplex PCR. This table holds tens of thousands of clones, around 84% found once. The origin of this receptor is a man aged 55-75 years with biphenotypic leukemia. Some clones in this sample may be carry-over from other donors' samples. Sequenced here: peripheral blood mononuclear cells, sampled before stem cell transplant.

The CDR3 spells CASRFPSRGPSTDTQYF. CDR3 DNA sequence: TGTGCCAGCCGGTTTCCCTCCAGGGGACCGAGCACAGATACGCAGTATTTT. V and J are TRBV2 and TRBJ2-3; the D gene is possibly TRBD1 (6 bases). The CDR3 spans 17 residues. Trimming took off 8 bases at V and 0 bases at J, with 21 bases between the two ends. The germline V gene has CDR1 SNHLY and CDR2 FYNNEI.